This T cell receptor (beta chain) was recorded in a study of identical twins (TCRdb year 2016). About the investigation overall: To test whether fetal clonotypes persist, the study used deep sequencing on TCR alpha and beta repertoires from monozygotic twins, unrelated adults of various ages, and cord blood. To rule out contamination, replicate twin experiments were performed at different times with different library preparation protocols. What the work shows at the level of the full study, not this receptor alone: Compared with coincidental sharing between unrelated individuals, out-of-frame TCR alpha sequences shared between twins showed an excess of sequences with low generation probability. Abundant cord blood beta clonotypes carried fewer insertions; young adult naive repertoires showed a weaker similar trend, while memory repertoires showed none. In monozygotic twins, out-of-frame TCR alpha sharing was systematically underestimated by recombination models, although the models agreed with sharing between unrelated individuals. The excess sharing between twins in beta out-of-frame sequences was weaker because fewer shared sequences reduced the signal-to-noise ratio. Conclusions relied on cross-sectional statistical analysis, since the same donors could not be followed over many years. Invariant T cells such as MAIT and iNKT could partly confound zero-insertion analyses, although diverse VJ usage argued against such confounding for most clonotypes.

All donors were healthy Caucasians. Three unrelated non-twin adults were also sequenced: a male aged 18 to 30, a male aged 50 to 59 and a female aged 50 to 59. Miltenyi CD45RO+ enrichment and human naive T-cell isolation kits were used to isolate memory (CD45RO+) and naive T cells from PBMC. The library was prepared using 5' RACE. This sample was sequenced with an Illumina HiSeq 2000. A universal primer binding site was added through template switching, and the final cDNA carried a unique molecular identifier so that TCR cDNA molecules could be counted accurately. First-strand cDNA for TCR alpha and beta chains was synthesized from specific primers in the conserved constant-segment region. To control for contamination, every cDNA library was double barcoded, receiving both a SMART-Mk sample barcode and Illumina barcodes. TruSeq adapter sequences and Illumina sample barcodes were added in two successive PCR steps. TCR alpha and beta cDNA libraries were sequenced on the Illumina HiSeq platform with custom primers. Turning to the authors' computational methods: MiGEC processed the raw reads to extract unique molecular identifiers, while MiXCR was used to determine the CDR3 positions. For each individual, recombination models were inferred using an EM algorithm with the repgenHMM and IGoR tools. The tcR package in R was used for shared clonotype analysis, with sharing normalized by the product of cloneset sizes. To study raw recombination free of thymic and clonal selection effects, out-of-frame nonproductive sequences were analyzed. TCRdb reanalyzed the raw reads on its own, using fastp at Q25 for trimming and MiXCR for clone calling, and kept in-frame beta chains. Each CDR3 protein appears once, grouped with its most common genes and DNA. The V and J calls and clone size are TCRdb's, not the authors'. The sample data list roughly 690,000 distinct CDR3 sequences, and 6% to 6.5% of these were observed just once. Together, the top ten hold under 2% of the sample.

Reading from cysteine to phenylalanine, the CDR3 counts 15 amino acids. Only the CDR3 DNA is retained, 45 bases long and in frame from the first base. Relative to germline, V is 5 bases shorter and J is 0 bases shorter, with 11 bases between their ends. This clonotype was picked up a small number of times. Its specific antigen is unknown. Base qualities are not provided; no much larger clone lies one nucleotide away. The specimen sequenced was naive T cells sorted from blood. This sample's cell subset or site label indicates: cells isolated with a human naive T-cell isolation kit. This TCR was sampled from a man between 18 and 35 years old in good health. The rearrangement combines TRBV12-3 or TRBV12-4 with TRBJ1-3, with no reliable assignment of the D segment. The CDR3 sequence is CASSPLDISGNTIYF. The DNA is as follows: TGTGCCAGCAGTCCCCTTGATATCTCTGGAAACACCATATATTTT.